This T cell receptor beta chain was profiled in a study of blood T cell repertoires in COVID-19. Study-level background: Sample material is recorded as cDNA or gDNA derived from T cells, B-cell-depleted T cells, or PBMCs.

In the authors' methods: Counts of nucleated cells, estimated from reference gene primer amplification, were obtained. Here immunoSEQ multiplex PCR was the method, and the copy in TCRdb shows in-frame clones only, minus some. From that table come the V and J calls and clone size; the DNA was used to work out D and trimming. Of over 200,000 clones listed, 85% to 90% were seen once; the top ten hold approximately 6%. Unmatched junction bases numbered 7, after V lost 9 bases and J lost 0 bases. This CDR3 comprises 15 residues. CDR1 and CDR2 from the germline V gene are LNHDA and SQIVND (reference sequence).

This clonotype was obtained from a man older than 75 with acute or convalescent COVID-19. The gene calls are TRBV19 and TRBJ2-2; 7 nucleotides align to TRBD2. Sequenced material: peripheral blood. CDR3 bases: TGTGCCAGCCATGAGGCGGGAGCGAACACCGGGGAGCTGTTTTTT. It encodes CASHEAGANTGELFF.